This is a list of T cell receptor beta chains from one sample in a study of blood T cell repertoires in COVID-19. Sequenced by immunoSEQ multiplex PCR; TCRdb stores in-frame clones only, minus some. This repertoire shows 150,000 to 200,000 clones, roughly 87% found once; its top ten account for 5%. The sequenced material came from peripheral blood. Every receptor here comes from a human donor in a cohort sampled during active COVID-19. CDR3s include the opening cysteine and the closing phenylalanine or tryptophan. The D gene is left open where the match is weak. Clone sizes are given selectively: once, few, many, or a class where the clone is expanded.

V: TRBV10-2; J: TRBJ2-5; D: .; size: once; DNA: TGCGCCAGCAGTGAAGGGCGGGGGAGGGGGGAGACCCAGTACTTC; CDR3: CASSEGRGRGETQYF
V: TRBV6-6; J: TRBJ1-1; D: TRBD1; size: .; DNA: TGTGCCAGCAGTCCCGAAGGGGGGACAGGGCGGTTAACTTTCTTT; CDR3: CASSPEGGTGRLTFF
V: TRBV6-5; J: TRBJ2-7; D: TRBD1; size: once; DNA: TGTGCCAGCAACCCAGACAGGGGGGCTATCTACGAGCAGTACTTC; CDR3: CASNPDRGAIYEQYF
V: TRBV2; J: TRBJ2-2; D: TRBD2; size: .; DNA: TGTGCCAGCAGCGCCACTAGCGGGGGGACCGGGGAGCTGTTTTTT; CDR3: CASSATSGGTGELFF
V: TRBV11-3; J: TRBJ2-1; D: .; size: .; DNA: TGTGCCAGCAGCCGAGGGGGGGGGCGTGAGCAGTTCTTC; CDR3: CASSRGGGREQFF
V: TRBV25-1; J: TRBJ2-5; D: TRBD2; size: .; DNA: TGTGCCAGCAGTGACCGGCTAGCGGGGGGCGAGACCCAGTACTTC; CDR3: CASSDRLAGGETQYF
V: TRBV5-6; J: TRBJ2-7; D: TRBD2; size: .; DNA: TGTGCCAGCAGCTCCGGCGGGGGGGCCGACGAGCAGTACTTC; CDR3: CASSSGGGADEQYF
V: TRBV4-1; J: TRBJ1-2; D: TRBD1; size: few; DNA: TGCGCCAGCAGCTCGCCGGCGACAGGGGACTATGGCTACACCTTC; CDR3: CASSSPATGDYGYTF
V: TRBV27; J: TRBJ2-1; D: .; size: .; DNA: TGTGCCAGCAGGCCACCAGGTAGCGGAGAGCAGTTCTTC; CDR3: CASRPPGSGEQFF
V: TRBV30; J: TRBJ2-7; D: .; size: .; DNA: TGTGGTTTAATCGATGTAGGGGCCTGGAACGAGCAGTACTTC; CDR3: CGLIDVGAWNEQYF
V: TRBV2; J: TRBJ1-1; D: TRBD1; size: .; DNA: TGTGCCAGCACCACTGGACAGGGAAACACTGAAGCTTTCTTT; CDR3: CASTTGQGNTEAFF
V: TRBV29-1; J: TRBJ1-5; D: .; size: few; DNA: TGCAGCGTACTTGACGGGGGCAATCAGCCCCAGCATTTT; CDR3: CSVLDGGNQPQHF
V: TRBV24-1; J: TRBJ2-2; D: TRBD1; size: .; DNA: TGTGCCACCAGTGATCCAGGGGGCACCTCAAGCAGGGAGCTGTTTTTT; CDR3: CATSDPGGTSSRELFF
V: TRBV5-3; J: TRBJ1-2; D: TRBD1; size: .; DNA: TGTGCCAGAAGCAAAGGACAGGGTCACTATGGCTACACCTTC; CDR3: CARSKGQGHYGYTF
V: TRBV3-1/TRBV3-2; J: TRBJ2-5; D: TRBD1; size: .; DNA: TGTGCCAGCAGACGGAGGACAGGGGGACAAGAGACCCAGTACTTC; CDR3: CASRRRTGGQETQYF
V: TRBV6-6; J: TRBJ1-6; D: .; size: .; DNA: TGTGCCAGCAGTTACTCTGGGGGGAATTCACCCCTCCACTTT; CDR3: CASSYSGGNSPLHF
V: TRBV9; J: TRBJ1-1; D: .; size: .; DNA: TGTGCCAGCAGCGAGGAGGGCGGGGGAACTGAAGCTTTCTTT; CDR3: CASSEEGGGTEAFF
V: TRBV4-3; J: TRBJ2-5; D: TRBD2; size: .; DNA: TGCGCCAGCAGCCAAGGTCGCCTAGCGGGGATACAAGAGACCCAGTACTTC; CDR3: CASSQGRLAGIQETQYF
V: TRBV28; J: TRBJ2-7; D: .; size: .; DNA: TGTGCCAGCAGTTTCATGGAGGGGATTTACGAGCAGTACTTC; CDR3: CASSFMEGIYEQYF
V: TRBV28; J: TRBJ1-2; D: TRBD1; size: .; DNA: TGTGCCAGCAGTTTACTAACAGGGGGCCCGGACTATGGCTACACCTTC; CDR3: CASSLLTGGPDYGYTF
V: TRBV2; J: TRBJ2-6; D: .; size: .; DNA: TGTGCCAGCAGTGTTTCCCAGGGGTTTTTTGGGGCCAACGTCCTGACTTTC; CDR3: CASSVSQGFFGANVLTF
V: TRBV7-9; J: TRBJ2-1; D: .; size: .; DNA: TGTGCCAGCAGCTTAGTAGGGGGAACATTATCCTACAATGAGCAGTTCTTC; CDR3: CASSLVGGTLSYNEQFF
V: TRBV11-2; J: TRBJ1-1; D: .; size: few; DNA: TGTGCCAGCAGCGCAGACCGGGACATCGAAGCTTTCTTT; CDR3: CASSADRDIEAFF
V: TRBV14; J: TRBJ1-3; D: .; size: .; DNA: TGTGCCAGCAGCCCCTGGGCCCGGAGGACCTCTGGAAACACCATATATTTT; CDR3: CASSPWARRTSGNTIYF
V: TRBV19; J: TRBJ1-5; D: TRBD1; size: once; DNA: TGTGCCAGTAGTCATGGGACAGCGAATAGCAATCAGCCCCAGCATTTT; CDR3: CASSHGTANSNQPQHF
V: TRBV15; J: TRBJ1-1; D: .; size: .; DNA: TGTGCCACCAGCCAACCGGGAGAGTTCGGAGCTTTCTTT; CDR3: CATSQPGEFGAFF
V: TRBV7-9; J: TRBJ1-1; D: .; size: .; DNA: TGTGCCAGCAGCTTAAAGCTGATGAACACTGAAGCTTTCTTT; CDR3: CASSLKLMNTEAFF
V: TRBV30; J: TRBJ1-1; D: TRBD1; size: .; DNA: TGTGCCTGGGGAGTCGACAGGGATGCTACTGAAGCTTTCTTT; CDR3: CAWGVDRDATEAFF
V: TRBV10-3; J: TRBJ1-1; D: .; size: .; DNA: TGTGCCATCAAACCCCAGGCATCTGACACTGAAGCTTTCTTT; CDR3: CAIKPQASDTEAFF
V: TRBV7-9; J: TRBJ2-1; D: .; size: .; DNA: TGTGCCAGCAGCCTCGGGGAGTATTACAATGAGCAGTTCTTC; CDR3: CASSLGEYYNEQFF
V: TRBV28; J: TRBJ1-2; D: .; size: .; DNA: TGTGCCAGCAGCGACGGACAGTCCTTTAACTATGGCTACACCTTC; CDR3: CASSDGQSFNYGYTF